This note documents a single TCR beta chain sequence. These data are taken from a study of blood T cell repertoires in COVID-19. CDR3 length equals 13 residues. The trim removed 2 bases at V and 7 bases at J, leaving 2 bases unmatched. Germline V gives CDR1 SGHRS, CDR2 YFSETQ. All enrollees were roughly 18 to 90 years old and from 20 to 25 US areas. Exposed enrollees encountered a COVID-19 case at some point within 2 weeks before study entry. As handled by the study authors: Reference gene primer amplification yielded estimated nucleated cell counts. Repertoires were generated with immunoSEQ multiplex PCR, while TCRdb's copy carries only in-frame clones and drops some. Clone size and the V and J calls come from that table; the DNA yielded D and trimming. The sample carries 250,000 or so clones, more than 75% recorded once.

This chain connects TRBV5-1 to TRBJ2-1, with 8 positions matching TRBD1. Sequencing was performed on PBMCs or T cells enriched from blood (not recorded which). The sequence derives from a woman aged 50 to 65 who had been exposed to COVID-19. The CDR3 reads CASSLTGGNEQFF. In DNA, the CDR3 is TGCGCCAGCAGCTTAACAGGGGGAAATGAGCAGTTCTTC.